The rows below give T cell receptor beta chains drawn from one sample of a study of shared clonotypes between healthy human individuals. Measured with immunoSEQ multiplex PCR; TCRdb has only the in-frame clones, and not every one. The sample comprises about 1,900,000 clones, about 95% of which are singletons, and more than 0.9% rests with the top ten. What was sequenced was naive CD8+ T cells sorted from blood. These receptors were obtained from a man aged 18 to 30 in good health. CDR3s include the opening cysteine and the closing phenylalanine or tryptophan. Each record gives: D gene, J gene, clone size, V gene, CDR3 DNA, CDR3 protein. D genes are given only for firm matches. For some rows the clone size is stated as once, few or many, or as a class when expanded; others skip it.

>NA|TRBJ2-1|NA|TRBV9
TGTGCCAGCAGCGTAGGGAGCGGGTACAATGAGCAGTTCTTC
CASSVGSGYNEQFF
>NA|TRBJ2-5|NA|TRBV7-9
TGTGCCAGTGACCCGGGCCTAGAAGAGACCCAGTACTTC
CASDPGLEETQYF
>NA|TRBJ1-1|once|TRBV28
TGTGCCAGCAGTTTCCCCGTTGGGAACACTGAAGCTTTCTTT
CASSFPVGNTEAFF
>NA|TRBJ1-1|NA|TRBV7-8
TGTGCCAGCAGTCTGGCGGAGGAGCGCGGGACTGAAGCTTTCTTT
CASSLAEERGTEAFF
>NA|TRBJ2-7|once|TRBV14
TGTGCCAGCAGCCAAGTATACACAGGGTTATACGAGCAGTACTTC
CASSQVYTGLYEQYF
>NA|TRBJ2-3|NA|TRBV5-6
TGTGCCAGCAGCTTGGTCCCGGATACGCAGTATTTT
CASSLVPDTQYF
>TRBD2|TRBJ2-7|NA|TRBV5-5
TGTGCCAGCAGCTTCGGCGGGAGCTACGAGCAGTACTTC
CASSFGGSYEQYF
>NA|TRBJ2-3|NA|TRBV7-9
TGTGCCAGCAGCTTACAGACCGGAGGGACAGATACGCAGTATTTT
CASSLQTGGTDTQYF
>NA|TRBJ2-7|NA|TRBV4-3
TGCGCCAGCAGCCAAACTAGGGTGGCTTTCTACGAGCAGTACTTC
CASSQTRVAFYEQYF
>TRBD1|TRBJ1-1|NA|TRBV27
TGTGCCAGCAGTCACGGACAGGGGGGTGAAGCTTTCTTT
CASSHGQGGEAFF
>NA|TRBJ1-2|NA|TRBV2
TGTGCCAGCGCCCAGGACGATGGCTACACCTTC
CASAQDDGYTF
>NA|TRBJ2-1|NA|TRBV28
TGTGCCAGCACTCTGACAGGTCATAGCTCCTACAATGAGCAGTTCTTC
CASTLTGHSSYNEQFF
>NA|TRBJ1-2|NA|TRBV9
TGTGCCAGCTCCCCTTTTACAATCGGGGGCGGGGGCTATAAAGGCTACACCTTC
CASSPFTIGGGGYKGYTF
>NA|TRBJ2-1|NA|TRBV27
TGTGCCAGCAGTTTTACACAGGCCTACAATGAGCAGTTCTTC
CASSFTQAYNEQFF
>NA|TRBJ2-5|NA|TRBV2
TGTGCCAGCAGTGAAGATTTCGGGGCAGGGCAAGAGACCCAGTACTTC
CASSEDFGAGQETQYF
>NA|TRBJ1-2|NA|TRBV18
TGTGCCAGCTCACTAACCCAGGATCGAAACTATGGCTACACCTTC
CASSLTQDRNYGYTF
>NA|TRBJ1-6|NA|TRBV4-1
TGCGCCAGCAGCCAAGCCCCTCCGGAGGACATCGGCTCCTATAATTCACCCCTCCACTTT
CASSQAPPEDIGSYNSPLHF
>TRBD2|TRBJ2-1|NA|TRBV5-1
TGCGCCAGCTATCGGGAGGGGACGTACAATGAGCAGTTCTTC
CASYREGTYNEQFF
>NA|TRBJ2-7|NA|TRBV4-1
TGCGCCAGCAGCCAAGATGAGGGACGGAACCCCTACGAGCAGTACTTC
CASSQDEGRNPYEQYF
>NA|TRBJ2-6|NA|TRBV30
TGTGCCTGGAGTGCCCCCCGATCGGGGGACCCCTCTGGGGCCAACGTCCTGACTTTC
CAWSAPRSGDPSGANVLTF
>NA|TRBJ1-1|once|TRBV19
TGTGCCGTAAGTACGGCGAACACTGAAGCTTTCTTT
CAVSTANTEAFF
>NA|TRBJ2-2|NA|TRBV11-2
TGTGCCAGCAGCTTAACAATAGGGGGGCCGGCCGGGGAGCTGTTTTTT
CASSLTIGGPAGELFF
>TRBD1|TRBJ1-1|NA|TRBV9
TGTGCCAGCAGCGCAACAACAGGGGTCTACACTGAAGCTTTCTTT
CASSATTGVYTEAFF
>TRBD1|TRBJ1-2|NA|TRBV28
TGTGCCAGCAGTCGCGGGACAGCGAACTATGGCTACACCTTC
CASSRGTANYGYTF